What follows is one TCR beta chain and its context. Its antigen is still unknown. These data originate in a study of response to subunit inactivated influenza vaccine. Study findings and constraints: Authors suggested that a seasonal influenza vaccination recruits few new T cells each time.

This CDR3 comprises 14 residues. Germline V gene data show CDR1 as LGHNA and CDR2 as YNFKEQ. Between the trimmed V and J ends, which lost 0 bases and 5 bases, there was a span of 7 bases. TCRdb itself ran the RT-PCR reads through MiXCR, one entry per CDR3 protein. The sample contains 250,000 to 350,000 distinct CDR3 sequences, approximately 23% of which appear only once. The chain links TRBV4-2 to TRBJ2-2, with D unclear. The clonotype comes from a man in his fifties or sixties who received an inactivated influenza vaccine. The sample consisted of PBMCs from blood, taken about 19 months after vaccination. DNA for the CDR3: TGTGCCAGCAGCCAAGATCTAGGGACCGGGGAGCTGTTTTTT. This sequence encodes CASSQDLGTGELFF.